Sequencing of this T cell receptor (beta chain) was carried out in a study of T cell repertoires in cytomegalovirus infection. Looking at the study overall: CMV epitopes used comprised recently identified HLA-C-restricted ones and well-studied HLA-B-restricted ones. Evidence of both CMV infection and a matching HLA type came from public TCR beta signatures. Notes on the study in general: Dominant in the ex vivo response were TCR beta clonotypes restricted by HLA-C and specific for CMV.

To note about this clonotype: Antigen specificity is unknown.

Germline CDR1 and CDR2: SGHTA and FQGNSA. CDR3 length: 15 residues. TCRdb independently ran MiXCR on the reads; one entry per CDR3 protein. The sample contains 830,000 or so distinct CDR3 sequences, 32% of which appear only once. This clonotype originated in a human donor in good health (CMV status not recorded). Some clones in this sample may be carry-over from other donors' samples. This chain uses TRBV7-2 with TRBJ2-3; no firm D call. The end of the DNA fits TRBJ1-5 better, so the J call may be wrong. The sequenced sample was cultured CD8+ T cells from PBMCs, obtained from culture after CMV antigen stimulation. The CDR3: CASSLSRLAQDTQHF. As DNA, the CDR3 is TGTGCCAGCAGCTTAAGTCGACTAGCCCAAGATACGCAGCATTTT.